Below are 24 T cell receptor beta chains sequenced from a single sample in a study of memory CD4+ T cells and cytomegalovirus serostatus. Measured with immunoSEQ multiplex PCR; TCRdb has only the in-frame clones, and not every one. The data show about 75,000 clones, with roughly three quarters seen just once and 2.5% to 3% held by the top ten. Single viable CD3+CD4+CD8-CD45RO+ cells were sorted as the memory CD4+ T cells. The sequencing input was memory CD4+ T cells from blood. All receptors come from an adult in good health and CMV-seropositive.

The V and J genes are TRBV11-2 and TRBJ2-1, with 7 bases identical to TRBD2. Germline V gives CDR1 SGHAT, CDR2 FQNNGV. The V and J ends lost 3 bases and 7 bases, in that order; junction bases with no gene match: 12. The CDR3 runs to 16 residues. The CDR3 nucleotides read TGTGCCAGCAGCTTGGCTCACCCCGGGGGGATAAATGAGCAGTTCTTC. Translated: CASSLAHPGGINEQFF.

The chain carries TRBV2 and TRBJ2-5; no definite D call. The V gene lost 6 bases and the J gene lost 3 bases, with 11 bases spanning the gap. CDR1 is SNHLY and CDR2 is FYNNEI in the germline V gene. The CDR3 is 13 amino acids. For the CDR3, the DNA is TGTGCCAGCAGACCCGACGGAAAAGAGACCCAGTACTTC. This encodes CASRPDGKETQYF. The full variable domain, rest sourced from reference TRBV2 and TRBJ2-5, is EPEVTQTPSHQVTQMGQEVILRCVPISNHLYFYWYRQILGQKVEFLVSFYNNEISEKSEIFDDQFSVERPDGSNFTLKIRSTKLEDSAMYFCASRPDGKETQYFGPGTRLLVL.

The J gene is TRBJ2-6, the V gene TRBV21-1; the DNA was not used to check the table's D call, TRBD2. TRBV21-1 is marked as a pseudogene. The CDR3 contains 14 residues. The CDR3 DNA reads TGTGCCAGCAGCCGCGATACTGGGGCCAACGTCCTGACTTTC. Translating gives CASSRDTGANVLTF.

V usage is TRBV5-4 and J usage is TRBJ2-6, with D perhaps TRBD2 (5 bases). Trimming took 5 bases from V and 0 from J, leaving 15 bases between them. CDR1 and CDR2 from the germline V gene are SGHNT and YYREEE (reference sequence). The CDR3 is 17 residues long. CDR3 protein: CASSPREGSSGANVLTF. Here the CDR3 DNA reads TGTGCCAGCAGTCCCCGGGAAGGGTCCTCTGGGGCCAACGTCCTGACTTTC.

This rearrangement joins TRBV6-6 to TRBJ1-1; tentatively, D is TRBD1 (6 bases). V lost 3 bases and J lost 5, with 10 bases in between. This CDR3 spans 13 amino acids. The germline V gene encodes CDR1 MNHNY and CDR2 SVGAGI (reference sequence). The CDR3 nucleotides are TGTGCCAGCAGTTATCCAGGGGCGACTGAAGCTTTCTTT. This translates into CASSYPGATEAFF.

This clone was found a few times. The V and J genes are TRBV5-4 and TRBJ1-1; no clear D gene. CDR1 is SGHNT, CDR2 YYREEE, per germline (reference sequence). The CDR3 is 12 residues long. With 1 base removed from V and 3 bases from J, the gap between germline ends came to 4 bases. The CDR3 bases are TGTGCCAGCAGCTTGAGAGACACTGAAGCTTTCTTT. Translated: CASSLRDTEAFF. Drawing the rest from reference TRBV5-4 and TRBJ1-1, the complete variable domain is ETGVTQSPTHLIKTRGQQVTLRCSSQSGHNTVSWYQQALGQGPQFIFQYYREEENGRGNFPPRFSGLQFPNYSSELNVNALELDDSALYLCASSLRDTEAFFGQGTRLTVV.

The sample holds one count of this clone. The sample contains more than one DNA sequence encoding this CDR3. V and J are TRBV7-9 and TRBJ2-5; D remains ambiguous. This CDR3 comprises 12 residues. CDR1 and CDR2 (germline): SEHNR, FQNEAQ (reference sequence). V was cut by 2 bases and J by 4 bases, with 5 bases left in between. CDR3 sequence (DNA): TGTGCCAGCAGCTTACTGGGAGAGACCCAGTACTTC. Its translation is CASSLLGETQYF.

There are a few counts of this clone. The rearrangement uses TRBV18 and TRBJ1-2, with D uncertain. The CDR3 has 13 residues. Germline CDR1 reads KGHSH; CDR2 reads LQKENI. Deletions cut 4 bases from V and 1 base from J, with 7 bases between. CDR3 in DNA: TGTGCCAGCTCACAGGGTTTTAACTATGGCTACACCTTC. This gives the protein CASSQGFNYGYTF. Combining the CDR3 with reference TRBV18 and TRBJ1-2 gives the whole variable domain NAGVMQNPRHLVRRRGQEARLRCSPMKGHSHVYWYRQLPEEGLKFMVYLQKENIIDESGMPKERFSAEFPKEGPSILRIQQVVRGDSAAYFCASSQGFNYGYTFGSGTRLTVV.

The chain employs TRBV6-5 and TRBJ1-2; TRBD1 agrees at 10 bases. CDR3 length equals 15 residues. Trimming removed 6 bases from V and 8 bases from J; junction bases left unmatched: 12. The germline gives CDR1 MNHEY, CDR2 SVGAGI. In nucleotides, the CDR3 is TGTGCCAGCAGCCCTGACAGGGGGCATCGTCGGGGCTACACCTTC. Translated: CASSPDRGHRRGYTF.

This clone was seen only once. The chain employs TRBV14 and TRBJ1-2; no clear D gene. Per germline, CDR1 SGHDN and CDR2 FVKESK. The CDR3 is 16 residues long. The V gene lost 0 bases and the J gene lost 7 bases, with 18 bases spanning the gap. CDR3 region: CASSQDLRGQYGGYTF. The CDR3, as DNA: TGTGCCAGCAGCCAAGATTTGAGAGGGCAGTATGGTGGCTACACCTTC. The full variable domain, its missing parts supplied by reference TRBV14 and TRBJ1-2, is EAGVTQFPSHSVIEKGQTVTLRCDPISGHDNLYWYRRVMGKEIKFLLHFVKESKQDESGMPNNRFLAERTGGTYSTLKVQPAELEDSGVYFCASSQDLRGQYGGYTFGSGTRLTVV.

The chain couples TRBV27 to TRBJ1-5; maybe TRBD1 (5 bases). CDR1 is MNHEY, CDR2 SMNVEV, per germline (reference sequence). This CDR3 region has 15 residues. The germline V and J ends were trimmed by 3 bases and 4 bases, with 13 bases remaining between them. CDR3 nucleotide sequence: TGTGCCAGCAGTTTGGGGGGGTTTAGGAATCAGCCCCAGCATTTT. Translation: CASSLGGFRNQPQHF.

This clone is a singleton in its sample. DNA of the CDR3: TGTGCCAGCAGTTTAAAACCCTCCCTGGCGGGACTCCCCTCAGATACGCAGTATTTT. Translating gives CASSLKPSLAGLPSDTQYF. This chain connects TRBV27 to TRBJ2-3; the D gene is possibly TRBD2 (6 bases). This CDR3 is 19 amino acids long. CDR1 and CDR2 from the germline V gene are MNHEY and SMNVEV (reference sequence). V was trimmed by 2 bases and J by 4 bases, leaving 25 bases between them.

The chain is built from TRBV7-2 and TRBJ1-3, with D unclear. The CDR3 runs 12 residues. Trimming took off 5 bases at V and 8 bases at J, with 10 bases between the two ends. CDR1 is SGHTA and CDR2 is FQGNSA in the germline V gene. DNA for the CDR3: TGTGCCAGCAGCCCACCTGGGGACACCATATATTTT. Protein: CASSPPGDTIYF.

V and J are TRBV4-1 and TRBJ2-7; possibly TRBD2 for D (6 bases). Per germline, CDR1 MGHRA and CDR2 YSYEKL. The CDR3 has 13 residues. The ends were cut back, 1 base at V and 7 bases at J, with 11 bases in the middle. The CDR3 DNA reads TGCGCCAGCAGCCAAGTAATAGCGGAGGAGCAGTACTTC. It yields the protein CASSQVIAEEQYF.

The chain couples TRBV11-2 to TRBJ2-2; no clear D. Germline assignment: CDR1 SGHAT and CDR2 FQNNGV. The CDR3 spans 13 residues. V gave up 0 bases and J gave up 4 bases, with 3 bases separating them. The CDR3 bases are TGTGCCAGCAGCTTAGACCTCACCGGGGAGCTGTTTTTT. It translates to CASSLDLTGELFF.

The V and J genes are TRBV7-6 and TRBJ2-1, with D possibly being TRBD2 (6 bases). Deletions cut 3 bases from V and 0 bases from J, with 12 bases between. Germline V gene data show CDR1 as SGHVS and CDR2 as FNYEAQ. This CDR3 has 16 amino acids. CDR3 nucleotides: TGTGCCAGCAGCTTGCGACTAGAGGGCTCCTACAATGAGCAGTTCTTC. Its translation: CASSLRLEGSYNEQFF.

The chain combines TRBV5-4 with TRBJ2-3; D unresolved. This CDR3 spans 12 amino acids. The germline V and J ends were trimmed by 4 bases and 1 base, with 4 bases remaining between them. Germline V CDR1 and CDR2: SGHNT, YYREEE (reference sequence). The CDR3 protein is CASSRGTDTQYF. CDR3 sequence (DNA): TGTGCCAGCAGCCGAGGCACAGATACGCAGTATTTT.

The V and J genes are TRBV2 and TRBJ2-5; the D call may be TRBD1 or TRBD2 (6 bases each). The ends were cut back, 9 bases at V and 1 base at J, with 15 bases in the middle. The CDR3 has 14 amino acids. The germline CDR1 and CDR2 sequences are SNHLY and FYNNEI. The CDR3 coding sequence is TGTGCCAGTGGGGGAAGGGGGGCCCAAGAGACCCAGTACTTC. It is translated as CASGGRGAQETQYF.

Only one count was recorded for this clone. The chain combines TRBV5-1 with TRBJ2-5; 9 bases match TRBD2. Germline V lookup: CDR1 SGHRS, CDR2 YFSETQ. The junction had 3 bases not matched to a gene; V was cut back by 0 bases and J by 0 bases. There are 16 residues in the CDR3. Written as DNA, the CDR3 is TGCGCCAGCAGCTTGGTCCTAGCGGGGTACCAAGAGACCCAGTACTTC. It translates to CASSLVLAGYQETQYF.

The chain carries TRBV19 and TRBJ1-4; D is uncertain. Germline CDR1 and CDR2: LNHDA and SQIVND (reference sequence). This CDR3 is 14 amino acids long. The ends were cut back, 6 bases at V and 3 bases at J, with 11 bases in the middle. The CDR3 loop is CASRLWESNEKLFF. CDR3 sequence (DNA): TGTGCCAGTAGACTATGGGAATCTAATGAAAAACTGTTTTTT. Full variable domain (remainder filled in from reference TRBV19 and TRBJ1-4): DGGITQSPKYLFRKEGQNVTLSCEQNLNHDAMYWYRQDPGQGLRLIYYSQIVNDFQKGDIAEGYSVSREKKESFPLTVTSAQKNPTAFYLCASRLWESNEKLFFGSGTQLSVL.

V is TRBV7-9 and J is TRBJ1-2; a possible D gene is TRBD1 (5 bases). Germline V gives CDR1 SEHNR, CDR2 FQNEAQ (reference sequence). Trimming stripped 3 bases from V and 6 bases from J, with 11 bases between. The length of the CDR3 is 13 residues. CDR3 bases: TGTGCCAGCAGCTTGAGGGAGACAGATGGCTACACCTTC. Translating it yields CASSLRETDGYTF.

This clone was seen once. The rearrangement uses TRBV10-2 and TRBJ2-5; no clear D gene. Germline V CDR1 and CDR2: WSHSY, SAAADI. V gave up 3 bases and J gave up 6 bases, with 5 bases separating them. The CDR3 is 11 amino acids. The CDR3 region is CASSDRQTQYF. Here the CDR3 DNA reads TGCGCCAGCAGTGACCGCCAGACCCAGTACTTC.

The chain joins TRBV29-1 to TRBJ1-2; 11 nucleotides line up with TRBD1. The CDR3 is made up of 12 amino acids. J was trimmed by 7 bases and V by 6 bases; bases with no gene match: 4. Germline V gene lookup returns CDR1 SQVTM and CDR2 ANQGSEA. The CDR3 coding sequence is TGCAGCGTCGGACAGGGGGCGAGTGGCTACACCTTC. Protein product: CSVGQGASGYTF.

This clone has a handful of counts. The chain is built from TRBV7-8 and TRBJ2-5; no reliable D call. Trimming cost V 0 bases and J 5 bases, with 10 bases left between them. This CDR3 is built from 14 residues. Germline CDR1 and CDR2: SGHVS and FQNEAQ. Written as DNA, the CDR3 is TGTGCCAGCAGCTTAGCGATCCGGGTGGAGACCCAGTACTTC. Translating gives CASSLAIRVETQYF.